The clone carrying this T cell receptor (beta chain) was recorded at least ten times. Its specificity is unknown. Looked up from germline, CDR1 is SGDLS and CDR2 is YYNGEE. The CDR3 is made up of 15 amino acids. Trimming took 1 base from V and 3 from J, leaving 14 bases between them. This entry comes from a study of neurological immune-mediated disorders. The study's findings and limits: Subjects shared no identical expanded-clone CDR3 amino acid sequences, suggesting private TCR-beta repertoires in all groups. The multiple sclerosis repertoire cluster lacked an association with any feature, whether clinical or MRI.

Synthesis of cDNA was performed by 5'RACE using 10-nucleotide random UMIs. TCRdb re-analysed the 5' RACE reads in MiXCR, keeping a single row per CDR3 protein. Among about 88,000 distinct CDR3 sequences, 3.5% were seen once, and the ten largest hold under 6.5%. Sequenced input: PBMCs. The chain carries TRBV9 and TRBJ2-7; D is unclear. This receptor was obtained from a young woman with multiple sclerosis. The CDR3 spells CASSVSFRADYEQYF. The CDR3 region has the DNA TGTGCCAGCAGCGTATCATTCCGGGCAGACTACGAGCAGTACTTC.